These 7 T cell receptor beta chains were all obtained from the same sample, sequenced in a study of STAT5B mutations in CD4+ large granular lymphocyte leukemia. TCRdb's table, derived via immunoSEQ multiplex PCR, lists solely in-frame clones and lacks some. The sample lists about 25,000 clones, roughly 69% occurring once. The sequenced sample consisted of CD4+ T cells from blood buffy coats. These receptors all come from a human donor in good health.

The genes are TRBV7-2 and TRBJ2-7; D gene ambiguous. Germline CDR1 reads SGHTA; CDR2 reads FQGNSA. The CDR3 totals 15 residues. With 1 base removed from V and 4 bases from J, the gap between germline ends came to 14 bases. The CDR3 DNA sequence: TGTGCCAGCAGCTTAGATACAGCGTTGACTTACGAGCAGTACTTC. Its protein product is CASSLDTALTYEQYF.

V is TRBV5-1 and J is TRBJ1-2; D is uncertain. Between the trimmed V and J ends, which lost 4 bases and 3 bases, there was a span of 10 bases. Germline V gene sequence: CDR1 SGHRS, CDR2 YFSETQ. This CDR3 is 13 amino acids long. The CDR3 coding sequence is TGCGCCAGCAGCGAGTATGGGGACTATGGCTACACCTTC. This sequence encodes CASSEYGDYGYTF.

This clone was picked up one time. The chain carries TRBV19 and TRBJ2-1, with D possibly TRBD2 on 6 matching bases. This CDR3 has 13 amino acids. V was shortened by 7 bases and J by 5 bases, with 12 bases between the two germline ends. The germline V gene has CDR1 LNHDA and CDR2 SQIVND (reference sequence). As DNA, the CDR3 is TGTGCCAGTACCGCGACTAGGCACAATGAGCAGTTCTTC. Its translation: CASTATRHNEQFF.

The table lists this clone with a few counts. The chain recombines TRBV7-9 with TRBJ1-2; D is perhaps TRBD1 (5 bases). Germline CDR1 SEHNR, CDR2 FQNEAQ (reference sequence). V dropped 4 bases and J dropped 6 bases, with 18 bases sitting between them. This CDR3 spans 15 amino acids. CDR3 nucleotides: TGTGCCAGCAGCTCCACATACGGGACGGAAGATGGCTACACCTTC. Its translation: CASSSTYGTEDGYTF.

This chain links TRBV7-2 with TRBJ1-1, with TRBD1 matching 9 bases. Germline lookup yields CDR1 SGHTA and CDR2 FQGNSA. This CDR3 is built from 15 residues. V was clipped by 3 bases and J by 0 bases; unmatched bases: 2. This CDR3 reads CASSFRTGVNTEAFF. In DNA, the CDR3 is TGTGCCAGCAGCTTCCGGACAGGGGTGAACACTGAAGCTTTCTTT.

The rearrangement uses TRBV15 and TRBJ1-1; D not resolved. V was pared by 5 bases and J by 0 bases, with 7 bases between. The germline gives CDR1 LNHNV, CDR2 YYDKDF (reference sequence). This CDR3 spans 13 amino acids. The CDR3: CATSGPMNTEAFF. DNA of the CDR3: TGTGCCACCAGCGGACCGATGAACACTGAAGCTTTCTTT.

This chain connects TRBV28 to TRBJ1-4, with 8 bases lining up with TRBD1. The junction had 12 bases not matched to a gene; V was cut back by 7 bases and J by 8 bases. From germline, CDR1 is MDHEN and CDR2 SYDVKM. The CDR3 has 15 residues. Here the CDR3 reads CASTRGGAGGEKLFF. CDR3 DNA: TGTGCCAGCACCCGGGGTGGGGCAGGGGGCGAAAAACTGTTTTTT.